A single TCR beta chain is shown here with its context. The antigen is not known. The sample comes from a study of cytomegalovirus exposure and HLA in healthy donors. Findings and caveats of the study: Most TCR sequences were rare, but some public TCRs occurred in many donors. Reports credit the classifier with highly specific, highly sensitive diagnosis of cytomegalovirus status. Overall, roughly 160 TCR beta chains were annotated as cytomegalovirus-associated.

Germline V gene lookup returns CDR1 SGHAT and CDR2 FQNNGV. Trimming took 5 bases from V and 4 from J; bases not matched to a gene: 10. This CDR3 contains 16 residues. TCRdb keeps only in-frame clones here, not all; method: immunoSEQ multiplex PCR. Found here are roughly 250,000 clones, 75% to 90% of them singletons; the top ten hold 1% to 1.5%. Sequences were obtained from PBMCs. This clonotype originated in a woman aged 25 to 45 in good health and CMV-seropositive. The genes are TRBV11-2 and TRBJ1-3; 8 bases align to TRBD1. CDR3 sequence reads: CASSPQDRAVGNTIYF. CDR3 sequence (DNA): TGTGCCAGCAGCCCGCAGGACAGGGCTGTAGGAAACACCATATATTTT.